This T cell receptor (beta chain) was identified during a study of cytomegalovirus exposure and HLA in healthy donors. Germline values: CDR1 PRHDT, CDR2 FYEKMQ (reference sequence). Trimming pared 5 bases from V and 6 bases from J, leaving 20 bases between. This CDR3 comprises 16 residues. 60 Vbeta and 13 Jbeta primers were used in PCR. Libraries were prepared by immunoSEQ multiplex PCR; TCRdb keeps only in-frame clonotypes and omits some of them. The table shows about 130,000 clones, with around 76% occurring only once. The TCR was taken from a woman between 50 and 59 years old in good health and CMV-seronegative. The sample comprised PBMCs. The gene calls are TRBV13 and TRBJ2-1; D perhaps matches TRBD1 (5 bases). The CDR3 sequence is CASSQEGVLLLNEQFF. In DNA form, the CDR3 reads TGTGCCAGCAGCCAAGAAGGGGTACTGCTTCTCAATGAGCAGTTCTTC.